These 32 T cell receptor beta chains originate from one sample sequenced in a study of CD4+ T cells in melanoma. TCRdb keeps only in-frame clones here, not all; method: immunoSEQ multiplex PCR. Here the sample spans roughly 18,000 clones, 83% being singletons. The sequenced sample consisted of cells from a culture (not recorded whether cultured in vitro). These receptors all stem from a human donor with melanoma.

The chain recombines TRBV5-1 with TRBJ2-5; weak D call: TRBD1 (7 bases). This CDR3 is built from 14 residues. The germline V and J ends were trimmed by 6 bases and 1 base, with 13 bases remaining between them. Germline V lookup: CDR1 SGHRS, CDR2 YFSETQ. CDR3 residues: CASNNQGGQETQYF. Written as DNA, the CDR3 is TGCGCCAGCAACAACCAGGGGGGCCAAGAGACCCAGTACTTC.

The rearrangement joins TRBV6-5 to TRBJ2-2; D not certain. Deletions cut 0 bases from V and 8 bases from J, with 10 bases between. Germline CDR1 and CDR2: MNHEY and SVGAGI. The CDR3 runs 14 residues. CDR3 DNA sequence: TGTGCCAGCAGTTACTCGCCACTCCGAGGGGAGCTGTTTTTT. Amino acids: CASSYSPLRGELFF.

Points on this clone: The junction and the germline gene differ at one end; a read error may be behind it. This rearrangement joins TRBV7-6 to TRBJ2-2, with a weak D call TRBD2 (5 bases). Germline V gene lookup returns CDR1 SGHVS and CDR2 FNYEAQ. The CDR3 is 15 amino acids. The CDR3 loop reads CASGLGGGFPGELFF. In DNA form, the CDR3 reads TGTGCCAGCGGCTTGGGCGGAGGTTTCCCCGGGGAGCTGTTTTTT.

The chain carries TRBV5-5 and TRBJ1-5, with TRBD1 as a possible D gene (5 bases). This CDR3 has 15 amino acids. Germline-derived CDR1 and CDR2 are SGHKS and YYEKEE (reference sequence). With 0 bases removed from V and 5 bases from J, the gap between germline ends came to 12 bases. The CDR3 bases are TGTGCCAGCAGCTTGGTATGGGGGGAAGATCAGCCCCAGCATTTT. Translated, it gives CASSLVWGEDQPQHF.

The chain joins TRBV6-4 to TRBJ2-1, with 10 bases matching TRBD1. Germline V gene data show CDR1 as MRHNA and CDR2 as SNTAGT. The CDR3 contains 15 residues. Germline trimming cut 3 bases from V and 7 bases from J; bases unmatched to any gene: 6. CDR3 amino acids: CASSDRDRGQNEQFF. The DNA for the CDR3 is TGTGCCAGCAGTGATAGAGACAGGGGGCAAAATGAGCAGTTCTTC.

V gene TRBV6-5 combines with J gene TRBJ1-2; D possibly corresponds to TRBD1 (6 bases). V dropped 0 bases and J dropped 1 base, with 9 bases sitting between them. CDR3 length equals 15 residues. Germline V lookup: CDR1 MNHEY, CDR2 SVGAGI. CDR3 region: CASSYSGHLNYGYTF. The CDR3 nucleotides are TGTGCCAGCAGTTACTCGGGACACCTTAACTATGGCTACACCTTC.

The genes are TRBV6-5 and TRBJ2-7; 8 bases fit TRBD1. The germline V gene encodes CDR1 MNHEY and CDR2 SVGAGI. V dropped 6 bases and J dropped 2; count of bases not matched to a gene: 6. This CDR3 spans 14 amino acids. In DNA, the CDR3 is TGTGCCAGCAGAATCGGACAGGGCGCCTACGAGCAGTACTTC. Its protein product is CASRIGQGAYEQYF.

The V call is TRBV5-4, the J call TRBJ1-6; D is undetermined. This CDR3 region has 14 residues. The V end was cut by 1 base, the J end by 7 bases, with 9 bases between. Looked up from germline, CDR1 is SGHNT and CDR2 is YYREEE (reference sequence). The CDR3 sequence: CASSLIGMNSPLHF. CDR3 nucleotides: TGTGCCAGCAGCTTGATCGGGATGAATTCACCCCTCCACTTT.

The chain couples TRBV5-1 to TRBJ2-2; 12 positions agree with TRBD2. After removal of 3 bases from V and 6 bases from J, the junction contained 3 bases not matched to a gene. This CDR3 spans 15 amino acids. The V gene's germline CDR1 is SGHRS and CDR2 YFSETQ. CDR3 sequence (DNA): TGCGCCAGCAGCTCACTAGCGGGGGGACCCGGGGAGCTGTTTTTT. This translates into CASSSLAGGPGELFF. Complete variable domain (other parts from reference TRBV5-1 and TRBJ2-2): KAGVTQTPRYLIKTRGQQVTLSCSPISGHRSVSWYQQTPGQGLQFLFEYFSETQRNKGNFPGRFSGRQFSNSRSEMNVSTLELGDSALYLCASSSLAGGPGELFFGEGSRLTVL.

Note on this clone: This same CDR3 is encoded by further DNA sequences in the sample. V and J are TRBV7-9 and TRBJ1-1; D gene uncertain. V gave up 1 base and J gave up 1 base, with 4 bases separating them. The CDR3 sequence is 13 residues long. CDR1 is SEHNR and CDR2 is FQNEAQ in the germline V gene (reference sequence). The CDR3 DNA is TGTGCCAGCAGCTTAGGTAGGAACACTGAAGCTTTCTTT. Protein product: CASSLGRNTEAFF.

The count of this clone is one. The chain links TRBV9 to TRBJ2-1; tentative D call: TRBD1 (5 bases). Trimming cost V 4 bases and J 9 bases, with 14 bases left between them. Looked up from germline, CDR1 is SGDLS and CDR2 is YYNGEE. The CDR3 has 13 amino acids. CDR3 bases: TGTGCCAGCAGCTCCCCAGGGCAGGCTGAGCAGTTCTTC. Residues: CASSSPGQAEQFF.

The chain has TRBV19 and TRBJ1-1, with D perhaps matching TRBD1 (6 bases). This CDR3 spans 13 amino acids. Per germline, CDR1 LNHDA and CDR2 SQIVND (reference sequence). Trimming took off 9 bases at V and 1 base at J, with 12 bases between the two ends. As DNA, the CDR3 is TGTGCCAGCAGACAGGAGCGGAACACTGAAGCTTTCTTT. Residues: CASRQERNTEAFF.

This clone was seen a few times. The V call is TRBV11-2, the J call TRBJ1-2; 9 positions match TRBD1. Looked up from germline, CDR1 is SGHAT and CDR2 is FQNNGV. V lost 5 bases and J lost 3; bases outside the gene matches: 4. This CDR3 comprises 14 residues. CDR3 in DNA: TGTGCCAGCAGCGCGACAGGGGGGCACTATGGCTACACCTTC. This codes for CASSATGGHYGYTF.

The chain uses TRBV5-1 and TRBJ2-5, with 16 nucleotides matching TRBD2. This CDR3 has 17 amino acids. V dropped 4 bases and J dropped 5; count of bases not matched to a gene: 8. Germline CDR1 is SGHRS and CDR2 is YFSETQ. CDR3 nucleotides: TGCGCCAGCAGCGGTACCGGGACTAGCGGGGGGGCGGAGACCCAGTACTTC. Translated, it gives CASSGTGTSGGAETQYF.

This sequence joins TRBV10-1 and TRBJ2-3; D is ambiguous. V was trimmed by 2 bases and J by 7 bases, leaving 7 bases between them. Germline V gene sequence: CDR1 WNHNN, CDR2 SYGVQD (reference sequence). This CDR3 spans 12 amino acids. The CDR3 nucleotides are TGCGCCAGCAGTGAGGGGCTGAATACGCAGTATTTT. Protein: CASSEGLNTQYF.

The chain employs TRBV5-1 and TRBJ2-3; 8 bases match TRBD1. Germline V gene lookup returns CDR1 SGHRS and CDR2 YFSETQ. The CDR3 is 14 amino acids. V shed 0 bases, J shed 4 bases, and the junction held 1 base outside the gene matches. The chain's CDR3 is CASSLGQGPDTQYF. The CDR3 DNA reads as TGCGCCAGCAGCTTGGGACAGGGGCCAGATACGCAGTATTTT.

Only one count was recorded for this clone. V and J are TRBV5-1 and TRBJ1-2, with a tentative D call TRBD1 (5 bases). Germline lookup yields CDR1 SGHRS and CDR2 YFSETQ. The length of the CDR3 is 12 residues. V was trimmed by 4 bases and J by 6 bases, leaving 10 bases between them. Here the CDR3 reads CASSPDRDGYTF. In DNA, the CDR3 is TGCGCCAGCAGCCCAGACAGAGATGGCTACACCTTC.

This chain connects TRBV18 to TRBJ1-1; D is unresolved. Per germline, CDR1 KGHSH and CDR2 LQKENI. The CDR3 consists of 14 residues. V was cut by 4 bases and J by 4 bases, with 13 bases left in between. CDR3 in DNA: TGTGCCAGCTCACGTTCCTCTGAGGCCACTGAAGCTTTCTTT. This codes for CASSRSSEATEAFF.

This chain uses TRBV5-4 with TRBJ1-3; D gene ambiguous. V shed 0 bases and J shed 0 bases, with 10 bases lying between them. The CDR3 sequence is 16 residues long. Germline V gene data show CDR1 as SGHNT and CDR2 as YYREEE (reference sequence). The DNA for the CDR3 is TGTGCCAGCAGCTTGGGGGTCTATGGCTCTGGAAACACCATATATTTT. Protein sequence: CASSLGVYGSGNTIYF.

V gene TRBV9 combines with J gene TRBJ1-5; D not resolved. The V gene's germline CDR1 is SGDLS and CDR2 YYNGEE. Trimming pared 3 bases from V and 2 bases from J, leaving 15 bases between. This CDR3 is 16 amino acids long. Written as DNA, the CDR3 is TGTGCCAGCAGCGCCGGTTCGGGCTTGGGCAATCAGCCCCAGCATTTT. Its protein is CASSAGSGLGNQPQHF.

The chain has TRBV30 and TRBJ1-6; D is possibly TRBD1 (6 bases). CDR3 length: 20 amino acids. Germline CDR1 is GTSNPN and CDR2 is SVGIG (reference sequence). V was trimmed by 3 bases and J by 0 bases, leaving 24 bases between them. Written as DNA, the CDR3 is TGTGCCTGGAGCCCAAAGACAGGCAGGGGATTAAGCTCCTATAATTCACCCCTCCACTTT. Its translation is CAWSPKTGRGLSSYNSPLHF. Using reference TRBV30 and TRBJ1-6 for the parts outside the CDR3, the full variable domain is SQTIHQWPATLVQPVGSPLSLECTVEGTSNPNLYWYRQAAGRGLQLLFYSVGIGQISSEVPQNLSASRPQDRQFILSSKKLLLSDSGFYLCAWSPKTGRGLSSYNSPLHFGNGTRLTVT.

This clone came up a few times. V and J are TRBV7-3 and TRBJ2-7, with D perhaps matching TRBD1 (6 bases). This CDR3 region has 14 residues. Germline V lookup: CDR1 SGHTA, CDR2 FQGTGA. Trimming shortened V by 5 bases and J by 2 bases, and 13 bases separated the two germline ends. In DNA, the CDR3 is TGTGCCAGCAGCCCTCAACAGGGACCCTACGAGCAGTACTTC. Protein sequence: CASSPQQGPYEQYF.

V and J are TRBV10-1 and TRBJ2-3; weak D call: TRBD2 (5 bases). Trimming shortened V by 0 bases and J by 0 bases, and 13 bases separated the two germline ends. The germline V gene has CDR1 WNHNN and CDR2 SYGVQD (reference sequence). This CDR3 spans 17 amino acids. As DNA, the CDR3 is TGCGCCAGCAGTGAGTCCTCTGGAGCGGCTAGCACAGATACGCAGTATTTT. This gives the protein CASSESSGAASTDTQYF.

With regard to this clone: This specimen includes other DNA sequences encoding the same CDR3. This chain connects TRBV7-3 to TRBJ2-3; D unclear. The CDR3 sequence is 13 residues long. V was cut by 2 bases and J by 3 bases, with 6 bases left in between. The V gene's germline CDR1 is SGHTA and CDR2 FQGTGA. The CDR3 sequence is CASSLARTDTQYF. DNA of the CDR3: TGTGCCAGCAGCTTAGCGCGGACAGATACGCAGTATTTT.

The chain employs TRBV7-6 and TRBJ1-3; maybe TRBD1 (6 bases). Germline CDR1 SGHVS, CDR2 FNYEAQ. The CDR3 is 15 amino acids. Trimming removed 6 bases from V and 0 bases from J, with 12 bases in between. CDR3 loop: CASSNRDNSGNTIYF. DNA for the CDR3: TGTGCCAGCAGTAATCGGGACAACTCTGGAAACACCATATATTTT.

J is TRBJ1-1 and V is TRBV29-1; TRBD1 agrees at 9 bases. Germline assignment: CDR1 SQVTM and CDR2 ANQGSEA. The CDR3 runs to 13 residues. Trimming removed 7 bases from V and 6 bases from J; junction bases left unmatched: 9. CDR3 nucleotides: TGCAGCGCGGGCCGGGACAGGGAGTCTGAAGCTTTCTTT. Translation gives CSAGRDRESEAFF.

The chain couples TRBV7-3 to TRBJ2-1; 11 bases fit TRBD2. J was trimmed by 0 bases and V by 2 bases; bases with no gene match: 12. Germline V gene data show CDR1 as SGHTA and CDR2 as FQGTGA. The CDR3 covers 20 residues. The CDR3, as DNA: TGTGCCAGCAGCTTACACCCCCCGGCTAGCGGGGGGCTCTCCTACAATGAGCAGTTCTTC. It yields the protein CASSLHPPASGGLSYNEQFF.

This clone was counted once. This rearrangement joins TRBV5-5 to TRBJ2-5; maybe TRBD1 (6 bases). The CDR3 totals 14 residues. Trimming removed 4 bases from V and 1 base from J, with 11 bases in between. Per the germline V gene, CDR1 is SGHKS and CDR2 is YYEKEE (reference sequence). CDR3 protein: CASSGQSPQETQYF. The CDR3 coding sequence is TGTGCCAGCAGCGGACAGAGCCCCCAAGAGACCCAGTACTTC.

The genes are TRBV9 and TRBJ1-1; the D is unclear. The CDR3 runs to 13 residues. Trimming stripped 2 bases from V and 3 bases from J, with 8 bases between. CDR1 and CDR2 from the germline V gene are SGDLS and YYNGEE. The CDR3 DNA reads as TGTGCCAGCAGCGTTGAAGGTGACACTGAAGCTTTCTTT. Amino acids: CASSVEGDTEAFF.

The rearrangement links TRBV4-1 to TRBJ1-4; no clear D gene. The germline V and J ends were trimmed by 4 bases and 3 bases, with 6 bases remaining between them. The CDR3 is 13 amino acids. Looked up from germline, CDR1 is MGHRA and CDR2 is YSYEKL. CDR3 residues: CASSLGPNEKLFF. The CDR3 bases are TGCGCCAGCAGCCTAGGGCCTAATGAAAAACTGTTTTTT.

The chain has TRBV30 and TRBJ1-2, with a weak D call TRBD1 (6 bases). Germline CDR1 is GTSNPN and CDR2 is SVGIG (reference sequence). V lost 5 bases, J lost 4 bases, and 14 bases lay in between. The CDR3 length is 13 residues. The CDR3 protein is CAWSQQGSYGYTF. As DNA, the CDR3 is TGTGCCTGGTCCCAACAGGGTTCCTATGGCTACACCTTC.

The V gene is TRBV4-1, the J gene TRBJ2-1; 10 nucleotides line up with TRBD2. The CDR3 has 18 residues. The V gene end was trimmed by 0 bases and the J gene end by 6 bases; junction bases not matched to a gene: 11. The germline V gene encodes CDR1 MGHRA and CDR2 YSYEKL. CDR3 sequence: CASSQDWLAGESGNEQFF. Here the CDR3 DNA reads TGCGCCAGCAGCCAAGATTGGCTAGCGGGGGAGTCTGGCAATGAGCAGTTCTTC.